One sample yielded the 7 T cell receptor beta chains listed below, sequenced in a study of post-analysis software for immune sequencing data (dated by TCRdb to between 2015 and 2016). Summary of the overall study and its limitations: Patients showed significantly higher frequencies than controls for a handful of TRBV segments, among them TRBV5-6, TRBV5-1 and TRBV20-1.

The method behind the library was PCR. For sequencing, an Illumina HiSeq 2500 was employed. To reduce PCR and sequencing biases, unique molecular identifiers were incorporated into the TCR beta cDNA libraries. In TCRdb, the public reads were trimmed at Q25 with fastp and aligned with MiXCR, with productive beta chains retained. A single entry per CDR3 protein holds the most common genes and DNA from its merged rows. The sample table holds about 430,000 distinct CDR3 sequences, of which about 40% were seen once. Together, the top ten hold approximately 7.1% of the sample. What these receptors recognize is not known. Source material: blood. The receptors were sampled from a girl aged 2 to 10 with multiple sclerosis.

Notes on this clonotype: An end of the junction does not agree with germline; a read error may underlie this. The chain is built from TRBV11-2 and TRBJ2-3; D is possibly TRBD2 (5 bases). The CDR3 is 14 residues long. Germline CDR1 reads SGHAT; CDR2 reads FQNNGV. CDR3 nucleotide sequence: TGTGCCAGCAGCTCACTAGGGCCCACAGATACGCGGTATTTT. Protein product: CASSSLGPTDTRYF. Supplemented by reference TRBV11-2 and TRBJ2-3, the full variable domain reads EAGVAQSPRYKIIEKRQSVAFWCNPISGHATLYWYQQILGQGPKLLIQFQNNGVVDDSQLPKDRFSAERLKGVDSTLKIQPAKLEDSAVYLCASSSLGPTDTRYFGPGTRLTVL.

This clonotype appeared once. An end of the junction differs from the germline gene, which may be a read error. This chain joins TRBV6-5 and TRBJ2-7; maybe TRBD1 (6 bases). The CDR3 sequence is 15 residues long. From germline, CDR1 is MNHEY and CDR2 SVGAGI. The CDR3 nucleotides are TGTGCCAGCAGTTACTCCACTACAGGGTCCTTCGAGCGGTACTTC. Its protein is CASSYSTTGSFERYF.

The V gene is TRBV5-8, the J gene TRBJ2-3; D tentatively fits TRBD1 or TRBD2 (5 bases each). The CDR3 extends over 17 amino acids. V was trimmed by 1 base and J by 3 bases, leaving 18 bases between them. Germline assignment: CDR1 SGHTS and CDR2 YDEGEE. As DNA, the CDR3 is TGTGCCAGCAGCTTGAGTATAGGGGACGGTAGTACAGATACGCAGTATTTT. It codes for CASSLSIGDGSTDTQYF. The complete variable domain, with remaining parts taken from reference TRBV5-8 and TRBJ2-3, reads EAGVTQSPTHLIKTRGQQATLRCSPISGHTSVYWYQQALGLGLQFLLWYDEGEERNRGNFPPRFSGRQFPNYSSELNVNALELEDSALYLCASSLSIGDGSTDTQYFGPGTRLTVL.

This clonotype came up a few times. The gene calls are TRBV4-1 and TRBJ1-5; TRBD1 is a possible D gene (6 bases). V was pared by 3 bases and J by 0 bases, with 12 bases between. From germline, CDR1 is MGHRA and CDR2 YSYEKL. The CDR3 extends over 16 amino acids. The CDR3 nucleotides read TGCGCCAGCAGCCATAGAGAAGGGGGTAGCAATCAGCCCCAGCATTTT. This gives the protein CASSHREGGSNQPQHF.

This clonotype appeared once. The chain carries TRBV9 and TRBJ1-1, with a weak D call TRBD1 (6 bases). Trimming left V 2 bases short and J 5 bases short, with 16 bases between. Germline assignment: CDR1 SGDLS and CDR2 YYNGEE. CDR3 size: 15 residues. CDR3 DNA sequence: TGTGCCAGCAGCGTCAGGCCGGGGGCAGGGACTGAAGCTTTCTTT. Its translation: CASSVRPGAGTEAFF.

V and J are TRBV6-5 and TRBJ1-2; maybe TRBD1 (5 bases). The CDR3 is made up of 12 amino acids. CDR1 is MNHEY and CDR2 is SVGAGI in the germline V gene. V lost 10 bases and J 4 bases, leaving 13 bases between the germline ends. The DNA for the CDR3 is TGTGCCACCCTGGGGGGGTTCTATGGCTACACCTTC. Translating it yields CATLGGFYGYTF.

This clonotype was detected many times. The CDR3 DNA reads TGTGCCAGCAGCTACGGGACTAGCGGGACCTACGAGCAGTACTTC. Its translation: CASSYGTSGTYEQYF. The chain uses TRBV7-2 and TRBJ2-7; 13 bases fit TRBD2. The trim removed 4 bases at V and 2 bases at J, leaving 2 bases unmatched. The CDR3 consists of 15 residues. CDR1 SGHTA and CDR2 FQGNSA come from the germline V gene. Supplemented by reference TRBV7-2 and TRBJ2-7, the full variable domain reads GAGVSQSPSNKVTEKGKDVELRCDPISGHTALYWYRQSLGQGLEFLIYFQGNSAPDKSGLPSDRFSAERTGGSVSTLTIQRTQQEDSAVYLCASSYGTSGTYEQYFGPGTRLTVT.